The 3 T cell receptor beta chains in this list originate from one sample, sequenced in a study of blood T cell repertoires in COVID-19. Sequencing was performed with immunoSEQ multiplex PCR; in TCRdb, only in-frame clones are kept and a portion is missing. The sample records some 270,000 clones, more than 65% being singletons. Sequences were obtained from peripheral blood. These receptors originate from a person aged 70 to 80 with COVID-19, enrolled during active disease.

The chain carries TRBV28 and TRBJ1-1, with 8 bases lining up with TRBD1. The CDR3 loop spans 15 amino acids. Trimming took 10 bases from V and 1 from J; bases not matched to a gene: 11. In germline, CDR1 is MDHEN, CDR2 SYDVKM. The chain's CDR3 is CATRGQGMENTEAFF. The CDR3, as DNA: TGTGCCACCCGAGGACAGGGAATGGAGAACACTGAAGCTTTCTTT.

Written as DNA, the CDR3 is TGTGCCAGCAGCTTAGCGTTAGCGGGAGTCAGGGAGACCCAGTACTTC. Translated: CASSLALAGVRETQYF. The chain employs TRBV11-2 and TRBJ2-5; 9 bases agree with TRBD2. The CDR3 has 16 amino acids. V gave up 1 base and J gave up 5 bases; unmatched junction bases: 8. Looked up from germline, CDR1 is SGHAT and CDR2 is FQNNGV.

The chain carries TRBV9 and TRBJ1-5; 7 bases are shared with TRBD1. The CDR3 covers 15 residues. Losses at the gene ends were 5 bases for V and 5 bases for J; bases not matched to a gene: 10. CDR1 SGDLS and CDR2 YYNGEE come from the germline V gene. The CDR3 DNA is TGTGCCAGCAGTCCCTCAGGGGGGAGAGATCAGCCCCAGCATTTT. Translated: CASSPSGGRDQPQHF.